The present entry profiles one T cell receptor beta chain with its context. Libraries were prepared by immunoSEQ multiplex PCR; TCRdb keeps only in-frame clonotypes and omits some of them. The top ten hold around 0.77% of the sample, which has about 170,000 clones, around 89% seen once. The participants were between roughly 18 and 89 years old and came from roughly 24 US areas. Participant-given clinical history determined each cohort assignment. The data were obtained in a study of blood T cell repertoires in COVID-19. The wider study: Researchers got acute and convalescent COVID-19 samples from the United States, Italy and Spain. Sources were T cells, B-cell-depleted T cells, or PBMCs; the material itself was cDNA or gDNA.

This CDR3 has 15 residues. Germline CDR1 reads LGHNA; CDR2 reads YSLEER. V lost 4 bases, J lost 5 bases, and 15 bases lay in between. The TCR was taken from a woman aged 18-35 years who had recovered from COVID-19. Sequencing input: PBMCs or T cells enriched from blood (not recorded which). The V and J genes are TRBV4-3 and TRBJ2-1; D is possibly TRBD2 (5 bases). The CDR3 region has the DNA TGCGCCAGCAGCCTACAACTTGGGAGCAACAATGAGCAGTTCTTC. It codes for CASSLQLGSNNEQFF.